The TCR beta chain under discussion was sequenced for a study of shared clonotypes between healthy human individuals. As for the study in general: The donors, two women and a few men, were aged 18 to 49.

In its sample, this clone was seen once. The CDR3 has 14 amino acids. Germline assignment: CDR1 SNHLY and CDR2 FYNNEI. TCRdb's table, derived via immunoSEQ multiplex PCR, lists solely in-frame clones and lacks some. Of about 2,200,000 clones in the sample, just over 90% were seen once. CD8 cells classed as naive were CD45RO-negative and positively selected for CCR7, excluding terminally differentiated effector memory CD45RA+ cells. The sequence was obtained from a man between 18 and 35 years old in good health. Some clones in this sample may be carry-over from other donors' samples. The sequencing input was naive CD8+ T cells from PBMCs. This chain uses TRBV2 with TRBJ2-5; no clear D. The DNA end is a closer match to TRBJ2-7, so the J assignment may be wrong. CDR3 in amino acids: CASSDLWPPHEQYF. The CDR3 coding sequence is TGTGCCAGCAGTGATCTTTGGCCCCCCCACGAGCAGTACTTC.